This TCR beta chain stems from a study of T cells in Graves' hyperthyroidism and ophthalmopathy. The hyperthyroidism was newly diagnosed and had lasted under 2 months; the patients were aged 18 to 65. Study results and limitations: By a 13 V-J model, ophthalmopathy was set apart from stable hyperthyroidism.

Germline-derived CDR1 and CDR2 are SGHRS and YFSETQ. The junction had 8 bases not matched to a gene; V was cut back by 5 bases and J by 4 bases. The CDR3 runs 17 residues. Amplification of TCR beta CDR3 regions used RNA as the template. With the HTBI primer set, the TCR CDR3 went through a first round of RT-PCR. TCRdb ran MiXCR on the multiplex PCR reads and lists one entry per CDR3 protein. The sample lists 350,000 to 450,000 distinct CDR3 sequences; approximately 18% were seen once. This clonotype occurred many times. Its specificity is not known. The sequence derives from a woman between 25 and 40 years old with Graves' hyperthyroidism that later progressed to Graves' ophthalmopathy. Sample: blood. The chain joins TRBV5-1 to TRBJ2-1, with 14 bases aligning to TRBD2. The CDR3 DNA reads as TGCGCCAGCAGGGGAGGACTAGCGGGAGGTCCATACAATGAGCAGTTCTTC. Its translation is CASRGGLAGGPYNEQFF.